The entry below describes one T cell receptor beta chain. This CDR3 is built from 14 residues. V was clipped by 5 bases and J by 0 bases; unmatched bases: 3. CDR1 and CDR2 from the germline V gene are SNHLY and FYNNEI. This sample is drawn from a study of blood T cell repertoires in COVID-19. Turning to the study itself: Specimens from acute and convalescent COVID-19 originated in the United States, Italy and Spain.

Generated by immunoSEQ multiplex PCR, the TCRdb table keeps only in-frame clones and is missing some. The sample lists about 300,000 clones; roughly nine tenths were seen once. Recruits, aged roughly 18 to 90 years, lived in 24 US areas. The TCR sequence derives from a man in his sixties who had recovered from COVID-19. Sequences were obtained from PBMCs or T cells enriched from blood (not recorded which). The V gene is TRBV2, the J gene TRBJ1-1, with 7 bases that match TRBD1. CDR3 nucleotide sequence: TGTGCCAGCAGTTCAGGGGGTTTGAACACTGAAGCTTTCTTT. This encodes CASSSGGLNTEAFF.